The clone carrying this T cell receptor beta chain was detected ten times or more. Its antigen remains unknown. Scientists amplified the TCR beta CDR3 regions from RNA transcripts. Following a first-round RT-PCR that used HTBI primers, a second-round multiplex PCR was carried out. MiXCR, run by TCRdb on the multiplex PCR reads, gives a single entry per CDR3 protein. Found here are 450,000 to 600,000 distinct CDR3 sequences, roughly 39% of them singletons; the top ten hold approximately 4.1%. Trimming removed 0 bases at V and 6 bases at J, with 15 bases between. CDR1 and CDR2 (germline): ENHRY, SYGVKD. CDR3 size: 16 residues. This entry is derived from a study of Graves' ophthalmopathy and Graves' hyperthyroidism. Across the study: Hyperthyroidism was considered stable when no ophthalmopathy appeared within 18 months of follow-up.

Clinical symptoms, serum thyroxine, TRAb, thyroid ultrasound and orbital computed tomography formed the basis of diagnosis. Study-level results: Using 13 signatures, a model distinguished ophthalmopathy from stable hyperthyroidism, reaching around 90% sensitivity and 81.08% specificity. Blood contained most expanded thyroid clonotypes exceeding 0.001 frequency.

Source material: peripheral blood or thyroid tissue (not recorded which). This clonotype originated in an adult man with Graves' hyperthyroidism. The chain joins TRBV10-3 to TRBJ1-5; a possible D gene is TRBD1 (6 bases). As DNA, the CDR3 is TGTGCCATCAGTGAGTCGGATCCGGGGGCAGGTCAGCCCCAGCATTTT. Translating gives CAISESDPGAGQPQHF.